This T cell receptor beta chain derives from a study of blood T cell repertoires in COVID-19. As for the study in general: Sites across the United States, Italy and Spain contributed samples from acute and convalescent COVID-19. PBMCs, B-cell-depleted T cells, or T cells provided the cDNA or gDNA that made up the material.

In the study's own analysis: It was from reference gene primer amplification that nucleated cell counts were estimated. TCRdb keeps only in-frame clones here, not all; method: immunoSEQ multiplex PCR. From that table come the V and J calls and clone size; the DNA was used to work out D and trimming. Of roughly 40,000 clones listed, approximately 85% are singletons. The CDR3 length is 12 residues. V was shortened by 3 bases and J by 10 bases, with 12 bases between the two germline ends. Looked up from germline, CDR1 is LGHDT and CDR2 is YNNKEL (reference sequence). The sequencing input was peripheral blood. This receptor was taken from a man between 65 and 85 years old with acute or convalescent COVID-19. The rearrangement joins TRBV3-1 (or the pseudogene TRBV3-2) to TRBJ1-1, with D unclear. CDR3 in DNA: TGTGCCAGCAGCCAGGAGATGGGAGGAGCTTTCTTT. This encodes CASSQEMGGAFF.